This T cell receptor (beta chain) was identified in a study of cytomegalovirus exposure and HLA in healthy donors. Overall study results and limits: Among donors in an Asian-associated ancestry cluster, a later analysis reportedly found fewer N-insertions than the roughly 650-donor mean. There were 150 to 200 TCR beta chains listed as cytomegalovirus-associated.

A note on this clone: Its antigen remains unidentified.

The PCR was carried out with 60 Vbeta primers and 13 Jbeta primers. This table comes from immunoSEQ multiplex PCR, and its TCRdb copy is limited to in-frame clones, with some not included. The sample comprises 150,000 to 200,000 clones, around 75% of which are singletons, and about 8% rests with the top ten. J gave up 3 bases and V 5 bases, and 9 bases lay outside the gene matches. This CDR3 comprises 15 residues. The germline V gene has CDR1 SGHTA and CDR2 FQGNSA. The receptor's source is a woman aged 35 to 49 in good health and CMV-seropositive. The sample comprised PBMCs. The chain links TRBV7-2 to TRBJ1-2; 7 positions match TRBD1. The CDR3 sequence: CASSHRWGQHYGYTF. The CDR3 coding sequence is TGTGCCAGCAGCCACCGCTGGGGACAGCACTATGGCTACACCTTC.